Shown below are 31 T cell receptor beta chains from a single sample sequenced in a study of T-cell reconstitution after alpha-beta-depleted transplantation in children. For TCRbeta, the library was prepared with unique molecular identifiers. Using its own MiXCR run on the PCR reads, TCRdb lists one record per CDR3 protein. The data contain fewer than 700,000 distinct CDR3 sequences, 20% to 25% of them singletons. Sequencing was performed on PBMCs, mostly from graft donor cells, taken 360 days after TCRalphabeta/CD19-depleted stem cell transplant. Receptor source: a boy in the first two years of life who had a stem cell transplant for acute myeloid leukemia, so the T cells may come from the graft donor.

There are many counts of this clonotype. The chain carries TRBV20-1 and TRBJ2-5, with 8 bases identical to TRBD1. The germline CDR1 and CDR2 sequences are DFQATT and SNEGSKA (reference sequence). The CDR3 totals 14 residues. The ends lost 8 bases at V and 4 bases at J; junction bases unmatched: 12. The DNA for the CDR3 is TGCAGTACCTTGAGGACAGGGAAGGGAGAGACCCAGTACTTC. As protein: CSTLRTGKGETQYF.

In this sample, this clonotype turned up a few times. This chain links TRBV20-1 with TRBJ2-5; TRBD2 agrees at 10 bases. There are 14 residues in the CDR3. V gave up 3 bases and J gave up 4 bases; unmatched junction bases: 5. The germline V gene encodes CDR1 DFQATT and CDR2 SNEGSKA (reference sequence). The CDR3 DNA is TGCAGTGCTAGGGGAGCGGGGGGGAGAGAGACCCAGTACTTC. Its translation: CSARGAGGRETQYF.

The chain has TRBV6-1 and TRBJ2-1, with 9 bases matching TRBD1. The germline V gene has CDR1 MNHNS and CDR2 SASEGT. The CDR3 totals 17 residues. After removal of 6 bases from V and 3 bases from J, the junction contained 12 bases not matched to a gene. The CDR3 reads CASSLGGTGFNYNEQFF. The CDR3 nucleotides are TGTGCCAGCAGCTTGGGTGGGACAGGGTTTAACTACAATGAGCAGTTCTTC.

The rearrangement uses TRBV20-1 and TRBJ1-4, with 8 bases that match TRBD1. The V gene end was trimmed by 6 bases and the J gene end by 5 bases; junction bases not matched to a gene: 11. CDR3 size: 15 residues. Germline V CDR1 and CDR2: DFQATT, SNEGSKA (reference sequence). The DNA for the CDR3 is TGCAGTGCACCCCTGGCCGGGACAGGAAATGAAAAACTGTTTTTT. It encodes CSAPLAGTGNEKLFF.

This clonotype occurred many times. The J gene is TRBJ1-1, the V gene TRBV3-1; D is unclear. Germline V CDR1 and CDR2: LGHDT, YNNKEL (reference sequence). V was pared by 4 bases and J by 1 base, with 13 bases between. The CDR3 is 15 residues long. CDR3 nucleotide sequence: TGTGCCAGCAGCCCGGGAGTATCACGGAACACTGAAGCTTTCTTT. Protein sequence: CASSPGVSRNTEAFF.

This chain links TRBV20-1 with TRBJ2-3; the match to TRBD2 covers 9 bases. CDR1 and CDR2 (germline): DFQATT, SNEGSKA (reference sequence). V gave up 1 base and J gave up 4 bases; unmatched junction bases: 6. This CDR3 has 15 residues. The CDR3 sequence: CSARAGTSRADTQYF. The CDR3 bases are TGCAGTGCTAGAGCCGGGACTAGCCGCGCAGATACGCAGTATTTT.

The chain combines TRBV6-5 with TRBJ2-7, with D perhaps matching TRBD1 or TRBD2 (6 bases each). The V end lost 2 bases, the J end lost 2 bases, and 13 bases lay between the germline ends. Germline V gene sequence: CDR1 MNHEY, CDR2 SVGAGI. CDR3 size: 15 residues. The DNA for the CDR3 is TGTGCCAGCAGTTACGATTCCGGGGGCCCCTACGAGCAGTACTTC. Its protein product is CASSYDSGGPYEQYF.

Many counts were recorded for this clonotype. This chain connects TRBV20-1 to TRBJ1-2, with 7 bases aligning to TRBD1. V dropped 6 bases and J dropped 4; count of bases not matched to a gene: 5. The CDR3 totals 12 residues. Germline CDR1 is DFQATT and CDR2 is SNEGSKA (reference sequence). The CDR3: CSAPGQIYGYTF. CDR3 nucleotide sequence: TGCAGTGCCCCGGGACAGATCTATGGCTACACCTTC.

This clonotype was observed many times. This rearrangement joins TRBV12-3 or TRBV12-4 to TRBJ1-5, with a possible D match to TRBD1 (5 bases). The CDR3 runs to 15 residues. V dropped 5 bases and J dropped 4 bases, with 15 bases sitting between them. The CDR3, as DNA: TGTGCCAGCAGTCCCGTCGCCAGGGAGAATCAGCCCCAGCATTTT. Translation: CASSPVARENQPQHF.

The chain is built from TRBV18 and TRBJ1-2; maybe TRBD1 (5 bases). CDR1 is KGHSH, CDR2 LQKENI, per germline. CDR3 length: 13 residues. The V and J ends lost 4 bases and 10 bases respectively, with 16 bases between them. The CDR3 sequence: CASSRQVTRDYTF. The CDR3 DNA reads as TGTGCCAGCTCACGTCAGGTGACCAGGGACTACACCTTC.

The CDR3 is CSVGVGGTEAFF. The CDR3, as DNA: TGCAGCGTGGGCGTTGGGGGCACTGAAGCTTTCTTT. This rearrangement joins TRBV29-1 to TRBJ1-1, with D tentatively TRBD1 (5 bases). Germline CDR1 reads SQVTM; CDR2 reads ANQGSEA. The CDR3 sequence is 12 residues long. The germline V and J ends were trimmed by 6 bases and 4 bases, with 12 bases remaining between them.

This clonotype was counted a few times. The chain uses TRBV7-2 and TRBJ1-6; TRBD1 might be the D (6 bases). The ends were cut back, 5 bases at V and 9 bases at J, with 14 bases in the middle. Germline V gene sequence: CDR1 SGHTA, CDR2 FQGNSA. The CDR3 spans 14 residues. The CDR3 sequence: CASSALQGGSPLHF. The CDR3 DNA is TGTGCCAGCAGCGCGCTACAGGGAGGTTCACCCCTCCACTTT.

The genes are TRBV6-1 and TRBJ2-1; 7 positions match TRBD2. From germline, CDR1 is MNHNS and CDR2 SASEGT. Trimming cost V 10 bases and J 0 bases; bases outside gene matches: 9. The CDR3 totals 15 residues. DNA of the CDR3: TGTGCCACTCAGCGCGGGGGTCCCTCCTACAATGAGCAGTTCTTC. This codes for CATQRGGPSYNEQFF.

At least ten counts were recorded for this clonotype. The V and J genes are TRBV12-3 or TRBV12-4 and TRBJ1-1; 10 bases match TRBD1. The junction had 10 bases not matched to a gene; V was cut back by 5 bases and J by 1 base. This CDR3 is 17 amino acids long. CDR3 region: CASSPRQGASQNTEAFF. The CDR3 coding sequence is TGTGCCAGCAGTCCTAGACAGGGGGCTAGTCAGAACACTGAAGCTTTCTTT.

J is TRBJ2-7 and V is TRBV28; tentatively, D is TRBD2 (6 bases). Trimming removed 6 bases from V and 5 bases from J, with 14 bases in between. The CDR3 is 13 amino acids. Germline CDR1 is MDHEN and CDR2 is SYDVKM. The CDR3 DNA follows: TGTGCCAGCAGCCTTGGGGGAGGCGACGAGCAGTACGTC. Encoded protein: CASSLGGGDEQYV.

The sample holds a few counts of this clonotype. The chain employs TRBV20-1 and TRBJ2-1; 8 nucleotides match TRBD2. The CDR3 covers 14 residues. Per the germline V gene, CDR1 is DFQATT and CDR2 is SNEGSKA (reference sequence). Trimming took 2 bases from V and 4 from J; bases not matched to a gene: 4. The CDR3 nucleotides are TGCAGTGCTAGAACGGGGGGGGAGTACAATGAGCAGTTCTTC. Its translation: CSARTGGEYNEQFF.

The CDR3 protein is CASSLTPFSGNQPQHF. In nucleotides, the CDR3 is TGTGCCAGCAGTTTAACGCCGTTCTCTGGGAATCAGCCCCAGCATTTT. The chain couples TRBV28 to TRBJ1-5; D not certain. V was shortened by 2 bases and J by 4 bases, with 15 bases between the two germline ends. CDR1 and CDR2 from the germline V gene are MDHEN and SYDVKM. The CDR3 is 16 amino acids.

This clonotype was found a few times. The chain uses TRBV6-1 and TRBJ2-7; tentatively, D is TRBD1 (7 bases). The CDR3 runs 17 residues. Germline V gives CDR1 MNHNS, CDR2 SASEGT. V gave up 6 bases and J gave up 4 bases, with 25 bases separating them. The CDR3 DNA is TGTGCCAGCAGCGTGGGGGGAGTAGGGGGCTATTTTTACGAGCAGTACTTC. Protein sequence: CASSVGGVGGYFYEQYF.

The chain links TRBV7-9 to TRBJ1-2; no clear D gene. Trimming removed 2 bases at V and 1 base at J, with 11 bases between. CDR3 size: 15 residues. CDR1 SEHNR and CDR2 FQNEAQ come from the germline V gene (reference sequence). The CDR3 DNA reads as TGTGCCAGCAGCTTATCTGTCTCCATTAACTATGGCTACACCTTC. Translation gives CASSLSVSINYGYTF.

This clonotype was picked up many times. V usage is TRBV20-1 and J usage is TRBJ2-7; TRBD1 or TRBD2 may be the D gene (5 bases each). There are 15 residues in the CDR3. The V gene's germline CDR1 is DFQATT and CDR2 SNEGSKA (reference sequence). V shed 0 bases and J shed 0 bases, with 12 bases lying between them. The CDR3 region has the DNA TGCAGTGCTAGAGAAGGGGCGGGCACCTCCTACGAGCAGTACTTC. Protein sequence: CSAREGAGTSYEQYF.

Ten or more counts support this clonotype. The chain joins TRBV5-1 to TRBJ1-6, with D possibly being TRBD1 (6 bases). This CDR3 region has 15 residues. Between the trimmed V and J ends, which lost 0 bases and 7 bases, there was a span of 11 bases. The germline V gene encodes CDR1 SGHRS and CDR2 YFSETQ. The CDR3 DNA reads TGCGCCAGCAGCTTGGATGGGACATCGAATTCACCCCTCCACTTT. Translating it yields CASSLDGTSNSPLHF.

The gene calls are TRBV4-3 and TRBJ1-1; 8 positions match TRBD1. The CDR3 is made up of 14 amino acids. The germline V gene has CDR1 LGHNA and CDR2 YSLEER. Trimming at V came to 3 bases and at J to 6 bases, leaving 6 bases not matched to a gene. The CDR3 nucleotides are TGCGCCAGCAGCCACAGGGGGCCCGGGGCTGAAGCTTTCTTT. Amino acid sequence: CASSHRGPGAEAFF.

This clonotype was recorded a few times. J is TRBJ2-2 and V is TRBV12-3 or TRBV12-4, with TRBD1 matching over 9 bases. The trim removed 7 bases at V and 7 bases at J, leaving 7 bases unmatched. The CDR3 extends over 14 amino acids. CDR3 DNA sequence: TGTGCCAGCAAACGGGACAGGGATTACGGGGAGCTGTTTTTT. This gives the protein CASKRDRDYGELFF.

This clonotype was picked up many times. The chain carries TRBV20-1 and TRBJ2-3; a weak D match, TRBD2 (5 bases). Trimming pared 4 bases from V and 9 bases from J, leaving 17 bases between. CDR1 and CDR2 (germline): DFQATT, SNEGSKA (reference sequence). This CDR3 has 13 amino acids. The CDR3 here is CSATVLGGETQYF. In nucleotides, the CDR3 is TGCAGTGCTACGGTCCTAGGAGGAGAGACGCAGTATTTT.

This clonotype was observed a few times. This rearrangement joins TRBV7-9 to TRBJ2-4; D could derive from TRBD1 or TRBD2 (5 bases each). Germline lookup yields CDR1 SEHNR and CDR2 FQNEAQ (reference sequence). Between the trimmed V and J ends, which lost 5 bases and 0 bases, there was a span of 17 bases. This CDR3 spans 17 amino acids. DNA for the CDR3: TGTGCCAGCAGCCCCAGGGCCGGGAATGGAGCCAAAAACATTCAGTACTTC. The encoded protein is CASSPRAGNGAKNIQYF.

This clonotype has only a few counts. The rearrangement joins TRBV6-1 to TRBJ2-5, with 9 bases lining up with TRBD1. The CDR3 sequence is 15 residues long. Germline CDR1 is MNHNS and CDR2 is SASEGT. The junction had 12 bases not matched to a gene; V was cut back by 8 bases and J by 5 bases. The CDR3 region has the DNA TGTGCCAGCTGGCGCGGACAGGGGAAAGGGGAGACCCAGTACTTC. This translates into CASWRGQGKGETQYF.

This chain links TRBV5-1 with TRBJ2-7, with a tentative D call TRBD2 (7 bases). Germline loops: CDR1 SGHRS, CDR2 YFSETQ. The CDR3 length is 14 residues. V lost 3 bases and J 3 bases, leaving 13 bases between the germline ends. CDR3 sequence: CASSSRGADYEQYF. CDR3 in DNA: TGCGCCAGCAGCTCACGGGGGGCGGACTACGAGCAGTACTTC.

This clonotype was counted at least ten times. The chain employs TRBV12-3 or TRBV12-4 and TRBJ2-4; D might be TRBD1 or TRBD2, each matching 5 bases. The CDR3 is 13 residues long. Trimming cost V 6 bases and J 8 bases, with 14 bases left between them. CDR3 coding DNA: TGTGCCAGCAGCCCATGGGACGTGGACATTCAGTACTTC. Translation: CASSPWDVDIQYF.

The chain carries TRBV20-1 and TRBJ1-5; D not certain. The V and J ends lost 1 base and 7 bases respectively, with 11 bases between them. The germline V gene encodes CDR1 DFQATT and CDR2 SNEGSKA (reference sequence). CDR3 size: 13 residues. CDR3 nucleotide sequence: TGCAGTGCTAGAGGAAGTGGGAACCAGCCCCAGCATTTT. As protein: CSARGSGNQPQHF.

This clonotype was seen more than once but under ten times. The chain employs TRBV24-1 and TRBJ2-5, with D possibly matching TRBD2 (6 bases). The ends were cut back, 4 bases at V and 5 bases at J, with 16 bases in the middle. This CDR3 comprises 15 residues. Germline V lookup: CDR1 KGHDR, CDR2 SFDVKD. The CDR3 sequence: CATSESGLTRETQYF. The CDR3 DNA sequence: TGTGCCACCAGTGAATCGGGACTGACCCGGGAGACCCAGTACTTC.

Ten or more counts support this clonotype. V usage is TRBV29-1 and J usage is TRBJ2-7, with D perhaps assigned TRBD1 or TRBD2 (6 bases each). CDR3 length equals 13 residues. CDR1 is SQVTM and CDR2 is ANQGSEA in the germline V gene. V lost 2 bases and J 3 bases, leaving 11 bases between the germline ends. The CDR3 coding sequence is TGCAGCGTTGAAAGACAGGAGGGCTACGAGCAGTACTTC. Protein sequence: CSVERQEGYEQYF.